A single sample is the source of the 10 T cell receptor beta chains below, sequenced in a study of long-term antiretroviral therapy in people with HIV. This was the immunoSEQ v3.0 assay at survey level. Sequenced by immunoSEQ multiplex PCR; TCRdb stores in-frame clones only, minus some. The repertoire holds under 20,000 clones, with approximately 72% as singletons. Sequences were derived from unsorted PBMCs, sampled 0.3 years after starting antiretroviral therapy. Receptors were obtained from a woman aged 50 to 65 with HIV.

The CDR3 bases are TGCGCCAGCAGCCCCAAAGGGGATACGCAGTATTTT. Protein: CASSPKGDTQYF. The chain joins TRBV5-1 to TRBJ2-3; no firm D call. CDR1 is SGHRS and CDR2 is YFSETQ in the germline V gene. CDR3 length: 12 residues. The V end was cut by 4 bases, the J end by 6 bases, with 9 bases between.

The J gene is TRBJ1-5, the V gene TRBV5-1; 8 nucleotides agree with TRBD1. The CDR3 has 15 residues. Germline V gene sequence: CDR1 SGHRS, CDR2 YFSETQ. V was clipped by 1 base and J by 3 bases; unmatched bases: 3. In DNA form, the CDR3 reads TGCGCCAGCAGCTTGCAGGGACAGGTCAATCAGCCCCAGCATTTT. Amino acid sequence: CASSLQGQVNQPQHF. The full variable domain, with the rest looked up from reference TRBV5-1 and TRBJ1-5, is KAGVTQTPRYLIKTRGQQVTLSCSPISGHRSVSWYQQTPGQGLQFLFEYFSETQRNKGNFPGRFSGRQFSNSRSEMNVSTLELGDSALYLCASSLQGQVNQPQHFGDGTRLSIL.

The rearrangement links TRBV9 to TRBJ1-5; D gene unclear. Germline assignment: CDR1 SGDLS and CDR2 YYNGEE. Trimming shortened V by 0 bases and J by 3 bases, and 10 bases separated the two germline ends. The CDR3 is 15 amino acids. The CDR3 nucleotides are TGTGCCAGCAGCGTAGAAGGGATGGTCAATCAGCCCCAGCATTTT. It translates to CASSVEGMVNQPQHF. Full variable domain (remainder filled in from reference TRBV9 and TRBJ1-5): DSGVTQTPKHLITATGQRVTLRCSPRSGDLSVYWYQQSLDQGLQFLIQYYNGEERAKGNILERFSAQQFPDLHSELNLSSLELGDSALYFCASSVEGMVNQPQHFGDGTRLSIL.

This clone was detected a few times. The CDR3 bases are TGTGCCAGCAGCTTAGAAACTAGCGGGGGGTCCCAGACCCAGTACTTC. It encodes CASSLETSGGSQTQYF. The chain recombines TRBV7-7 with TRBJ2-5; 12 bases are shared with TRBD2. The CDR3 has 16 amino acids. Trimming at V came to 1 base and at J to 6 bases, leaving 6 bases not matched to a gene. The germline CDR1 and CDR2 sequences are SSHAT and FNYEAQ (reference sequence).

The rearrangement links TRBV7-2 to TRBJ2-1, with 16 bases lining up with TRBD2. The CDR3 totals 19 residues. After removal of 3 bases from V and 2 bases from J, the junction contained 7 bases not matched to a gene. The germline CDR1 and CDR2 sequences are SGHTA and FQGNSA. Here the CDR3 DNA reads TGTGCCAGCAGCTTGATGCCGGGACTAGCGGGGGGGCCCTACAATGAGCAGTTCTTC. Translating gives CASSLMPGLAGGPYNEQFF.

The chain employs TRBV30 and TRBJ1-5; D is unresolved. CDR3 length: 13 amino acids. V was clipped by 2 bases and J by 6 bases, with 11 bases between them. Germline assignment: CDR1 GTSNPN and CDR2 SVGIG (reference sequence). As DNA, the CDR3 is TGTGCCTGGAGTCCTTCCGATAGTCAGCCCCAGCATTTT. Encoded protein: CAWSPSDSQPQHF.

The genes are TRBV19 and TRBJ2-1; 10 nucleotides line up with TRBD2. The CDR3 totals 15 residues. V dropped 6 bases and J dropped 4; count of bases not matched to a gene: 6. Germline V CDR1 and CDR2: LNHDA, SQIVND (reference sequence). CDR3 amino acids: CASSSGLAMYNEQFF. CDR3 nucleotide sequence: TGTGCCAGTAGCTCGGGACTAGCGATGTACAATGAGCAGTTCTTC.

The chain combines TRBV4-1 with TRBJ2-3, with TRBD2 matching over 9 bases. Germline V gene data show CDR1 as MGHRA and CDR2 as YSYEKL. The V segment lost 5 bases and the J segment 1 base; nucleotides outside the gene matches: 1. The CDR3 runs to 14 residues. The DNA of the CDR3 is TGCGCCAGCAGCGCTAGCGGGGGCACAGATACGCAGTATTTT. Encoded protein: CASSASGGTDTQYF.

The chain uses TRBV6-1 and TRBJ2-1; D is ambiguous. Germline V gives CDR1 MNHNS, CDR2 SASEGT. This CDR3 is 16 amino acids long. Between the trimmed V and J ends, which lost 4 bases and 9 bases, there was a span of 22 bases. Here the CDR3 reads CASSVGISSMPGEQFF. CDR3 nucleotides: TGTGCCAGCAGTGTAGGGATATCTTCTATGCCGGGTGAGCAGTTCTTC.

This clone was detected once. The rearrangement joins TRBV30 to TRBJ2-3; D possibly matches TRBD1 or TRBD2 (5 bases each). The CDR3 length is 14 residues. V gave up 2 bases and J gave up 0 bases, with 9 bases separating them. The V gene's germline CDR1 is GTSNPN and CDR2 SVGIG (reference sequence). The CDR3 protein is CAWSRGFSTDTQYF. Here the CDR3 DNA reads TGTGCCTGGAGTCGGGGCTTTAGCACAGATACGCAGTATTTT.